The next 4 T cell receptor beta chains were all read from a single sample in a study of response to subunit inactivated influenza vaccine. TCRdb re-analysed the RT-PCR reads in MiXCR, keeping a single row per CDR3 protein. This table holds hundreds of thousands of distinct CDR3 sequences, about 15% found once. The sequencing here drew on CD4+ T cells sorted from PBMCs, taken less than 30 months after vaccination. These receptors were taken from a man aged 45 to 75 who received an inactivated influenza vaccine.

The chain combines TRBV28 with TRBJ1-1, with TRBD1 identical over 7 bases. The CDR3 is made up of 14 amino acids. Germline V gene data show CDR1 as MDHEN and CDR2 as SYDVKM. J was trimmed by 4 bases and V by 6 bases; bases with no gene match: 8. The CDR3, as DNA: TGTGCCAGCAGGACGGGACAGTCTTTCACTGAAGCTTTCTTT. Its translation is CASRTGQSFTEAFF.

This clonotype was seen more than once but under ten times. The CDR3 loop is CASRLSSGTGASNEQFF. CDR3 nucleotides: TGTGCCAGCAGGCTGTCATCCGGGACAGGGGCCTCCAATGAGCAGTTCTTC. The chain couples TRBV7-3 to TRBJ2-1; 10 bases line up with TRBD1. J was trimmed by 6 bases and V by 6 bases; bases with no gene match: 14. The CDR3 spans 17 residues. Germline V gives CDR1 SGHTA, CDR2 FQGTGA.

The chain has TRBV5-1 and TRBJ2-3; 10 nucleotides align to TRBD2. From germline, CDR1 is SGHRS and CDR2 YFSETQ. Trimming cost V 3 bases and J 6 bases; bases outside gene matches: 7. This CDR3 spans 15 amino acids. CDR3: CASSYSGGLQDTQYF. CDR3 nucleotides: TGCGCCAGCAGCTATAGCGGGGGGTTACAGGATACGCAGTATTTT. The complete variable domain, with remaining parts taken from reference TRBV5-1 and TRBJ2-3, reads KAGVTQTPRYLIKTRGQQVTLSCSPISGHRSVSWYQQTPGQGLQFLFEYFSETQRNKGNFPGRFSGRQFSNSRSEMNVSTLELGDSALYLCASSYSGGLQDTQYFGPGTRLTVL.

This clonotype has more than one count but fewer than ten. This chain links TRBV7-2 with TRBJ2-1, with TRBD2 matching over 10 bases. The CDR3 spans 17 residues. The junction had 6 bases not matched to a gene; V was cut back by 0 bases and J by 4 bases. Per the germline V gene, CDR1 is SGHTA and CDR2 is FQGNSA. The CDR3 coding sequence is TGTGCCAGCAGCTTAGCTCCGACTAGCGGGCGGTACAATGAGCAGTTCTTC. Translated, it gives CASSLAPTSGRYNEQFF.